Presented here are 17 T cell receptor beta chains from one specimen sequenced in a study of CD8 T cells in Susac syndrome. With random hexamers, about 0.5 to 1 ug RNA was reverse transcribed. From the immunoSEQ multiplex PCR reads, TCRdb called clonotypes with MiXCR, one entry per CDR3 protein. The top ten hold roughly 0.08% of the sample, which has roughly 150,000 distinct CDR3 sequences, around 90% seen once. The specimen sequenced was CD4+ T cells from PBMCs. The origin of the receptors is a human donor in good health.

The rearrangement joins TRBV19 to TRBJ1-1; TRBD1 matches at 8 bases. Germline trimming cut 7 bases from V and 6 bases from J; bases unmatched to any gene: 7. Germline V gives CDR1 LNHDA, CDR2 SQIVND (reference sequence). The CDR3 loop spans 13 amino acids. This CDR3 is CASTPQGAAEAFF. CDR3 in DNA: TGTGCCAGTACTCCGCAGGGGGCCGCTGAAGCTTTCTTT.

This clonotype was picked up a small number of times. The chain couples TRBV27 to TRBJ2-5, with 9 bases that match TRBD1. The CDR3 contains 14 residues. The germline V gene has CDR1 MNHEY and CDR2 SMNVEV (reference sequence). The junction had 7 bases not matched to a gene; V was cut back by 6 bases and J by 5 bases. In DNA form, the CDR3 reads TGTGCCAGCAGGATACAGGGGGCGGGGGAGACCCAGTACTTC. This codes for CASRIQGAGETQYF.

V and J are TRBV5-1 and TRBJ2-7; TRBD1 matches 8 bases. After removal of 0 bases from V and 0 bases from J, the junction contained 8 bases not matched to a gene. The germline V gene has CDR1 SGHRS and CDR2 YFSETQ. This CDR3 comprises 17 residues. CDR3 sequence (DNA): TGCGCCAGCAGCTTGGGACCGGACAGGGCAAGCTCCTACGAGCAGTACTTC. Its translation: CASSLGPDRASSYEQYF.

This clonotype was seen only once. V is TRBV5-1 and J is TRBJ1-6; 7 bases match TRBD1. V lost 0 bases, J lost 9 bases, and 6 bases stayed unmatched. The CDR3 runs to 15 residues. Germline V gene lookup returns CDR1 SGHRS and CDR2 YFSETQ. CDR3 loop: CASSLEGQIPSPLHF. CDR3 in DNA: TGCGCCAGCAGCTTGGAGGGACAGATACCTTCACCCCTCCACTTT.

This rearrangement joins TRBV20-1 to TRBJ2-2; possible D gene TRBD2, 7 bases. V lost 6 bases, J lost 2 bases, and 19 bases lay in between. Per germline, CDR1 DFQATT and CDR2 SNEGSKA (reference sequence). This CDR3 has 16 amino acids. For the CDR3, the DNA is TGCAGTGCCCGGAGGGGGGGGTCAACAAACACCGGGGAGCTGTTTTTT. Its translation is CSARRGGSTNTGELFF.

The chain uses TRBV18 and TRBJ2-2, with 12 nucleotides matching TRBD1. Per germline, CDR1 KGHSH and CDR2 LQKENI. The V segment lost 6 bases and the J segment 2 bases; nucleotides outside the gene matches: 10. The CDR3 is made up of 18 amino acids. CDR3 in amino acids: CASSPKGQGAKNTGELFF. Here the CDR3 DNA reads TGTGCCAGCTCCCCCAAGGGACAGGGGGCAAAAAACACCGGGGAGCTGTTTTTT.

The chain joins TRBV3-1 to TRBJ1-2; 8 bases are a match to TRBD1. The CDR3 sequence is 14 residues long. Germline V gene lookup returns CDR1 LGHDT and CDR2 YNNKEL (reference sequence). V gave up 2 bases and J gave up 2 bases; unmatched junction bases: 1. CDR3 sequence: CASSQWDRNYGYTF. CDR3 in DNA: TGTGCCAGCAGCCAATGGGACAGGAACTATGGCTACACCTTC.

The V call is TRBV2, the J call TRBJ2-7; 9 positions agree with TRBD2. From germline, CDR1 is SNHLY and CDR2 FYNNEI. The CDR3 contains 15 residues. V gave up 6 bases and J gave up 0 bases; unmatched junction bases: 6. CDR3 amino acids: CASRERGASSYEQYF. The CDR3 DNA is TGTGCCAGCAGGGAGCGGGGGGCCTCCTCCTACGAGCAGTACTTC. Full variable domain (remainder filled in from reference TRBV2 and TRBJ2-7): EPEVTQTPSHQVTQMGQEVILRCVPISNHLYFYWYRQILGQKVEFLVSFYNNEISEKSEIFDDQFSVERPDGSNFTLKIRSTKLEDSAMYFCASRERGASSYEQYFGPGTRLTVT.

The rearrangement joins TRBV5-1 to TRBJ2-3; 11 bases match TRBD2. This CDR3 comprises 16 residues. Germline CDR1 reads SGHRS; CDR2 reads YFSETQ. V gave up 0 bases and J gave up 2 bases; unmatched junction bases: 2. The CDR3 loop reads CASSLGLAGPTDTQYF. Here the CDR3 DNA reads TGCGCCAGCAGCTTGGGACTAGCGGGGCCCACAGATACGCAGTATTTT.

The gene calls are TRBV30 and TRBJ1-5; possible D gene TRBD1, 5 bases. The germline CDR1 and CDR2 sequences are GTSNPN and SVGIG (reference sequence). The CDR3 is 15 residues long. The V gene lost 3 bases and the J gene lost 7 bases, with 19 bases spanning the gap. CDR3 in amino acids: CAWRPPGLQRQPQHF. The CDR3 region has the DNA TGTGCCTGGAGGCCTCCGGGACTACAACGGCAGCCCCAGCATTTT.

The rearrangement links TRBV5-4 to TRBJ2-5; perhaps TRBD2 as D (7 bases). The length of the CDR3 is 14 residues. Germline V gene data show CDR1 as SGHNT and CDR2 as YYREEE (reference sequence). V was pared by 4 bases and J by 5 bases, with 15 bases between. CDR3: CASSISGGQETQYF. As DNA, the CDR3 is TGTGCCAGCAGCATCTCGGGGGGCCAGGAGACCCAGTACTTC.

The chain joins TRBV5-1 to TRBJ2-1; 8 bases line up with TRBD2. The CDR3 sequence is 15 residues long. The germline CDR1 and CDR2 sequences are SGHRS and YFSETQ. With 9 bases clipped from V and 7 bases from J, the junction kept 15 bases outside the gene matches. As DNA, the CDR3 is TGCGCCACCTCAATTCGGGGGGGCCTAGGGAATGAGCAGTTCTTC. Protein: CATSIRGGLGNEQFF.

V and J are TRBV18 and TRBJ2-3, with 7 bases that match TRBD2. J was trimmed by 5 bases and V by 1 base; bases with no gene match: 3. The CDR3 runs 14 residues. Germline V gene data show CDR1 as KGHSH and CDR2 as LQKENI. The CDR3 reads CASSPLAGVDTQYF. The CDR3 DNA reads as TGTGCCAGCTCACCACTCGCGGGAGTAGATACGCAGTATTTT.

CDR3 bases: TGTGCCAGCAGCTACGGGTGGAAGAGCGAGCAGTACTTC. Protein sequence: CASSYGWKSEQYF. V and J are TRBV14 and TRBJ2-7; D is unresolved. Trimming took 5 bases from V and 6 from J, leaving 14 bases between them. Germline V lookup: CDR1 SGHDN, CDR2 FVKESK. CDR3 length: 13 residues.

The chain has TRBV7-9 and TRBJ2-1, with 8 bases lining up with TRBD2. In germline, CDR1 is SEHNR, CDR2 FQNEAQ (reference sequence). The CDR3 is 16 amino acids. V trimming: 5 bases; J trimming: 5 bases; junction bases outside the gene matches: 11. The DNA of the CDR3 is TGTGCCAGCAGCCCCAGGGAGCGGGGGACCCACAATGAGCAGTTCTTC. It yields the protein CASSPRERGTHNEQFF. Using reference TRBV7-9 and TRBJ2-1 for the parts outside the CDR3, the full variable domain is DTGVSQNPRHKITKRGQNVTFRCDPISEHNRLYWYRQTLGQGPEFLTYFQNEAQLEKSRLLSDRFSAERPKGSFSTLEIQRTEQGDSAMYLCASSPRERGTHNEQFFGPGTRLTVL.

The chain has TRBV15 and TRBJ1-5; TRBD1 is a possible D gene (5 bases). V lost 0 bases and J 7 bases, leaving 16 bases between the germline ends. Germline V gene data show CDR1 as LNHNV and CDR2 as YYDKDF (reference sequence). The CDR3 is 16 residues long. The CDR3 DNA is TGTGCCACCAGCAGAGATCATGGGACCGGGAGGCAGCCCCAGCATTTT. It translates to CATSRDHGTGRQPQHF.

This chain connects TRBV27 to TRBJ2-7; D is uncertain. Trimming cost V 5 bases and J 8 bases, with 22 bases left between them. From germline, CDR1 is MNHEY and CDR2 SMNVEV (reference sequence). The CDR3 sequence is 15 residues long. This CDR3 is CASSPSWRPLTKQYF. The CDR3 nucleotides read TGTGCCAGCAGTCCATCGTGGCGTCCCCTTACGAAGCAGTACTTC.